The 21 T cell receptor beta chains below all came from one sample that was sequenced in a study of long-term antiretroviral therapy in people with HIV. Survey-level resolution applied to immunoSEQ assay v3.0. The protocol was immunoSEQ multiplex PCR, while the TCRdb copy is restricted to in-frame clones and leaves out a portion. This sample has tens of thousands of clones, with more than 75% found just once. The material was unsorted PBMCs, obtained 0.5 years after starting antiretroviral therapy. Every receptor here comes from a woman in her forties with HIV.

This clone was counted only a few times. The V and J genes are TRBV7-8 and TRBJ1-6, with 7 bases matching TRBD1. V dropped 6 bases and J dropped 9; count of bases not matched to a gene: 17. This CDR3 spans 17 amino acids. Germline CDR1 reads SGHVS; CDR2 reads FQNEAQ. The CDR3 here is CASRHNNRQGVGSPLHF. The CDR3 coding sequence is TGTGCCAGCAGACACAACAATCGACAGGGAGTAGGTTCACCCCTCCACTTT.

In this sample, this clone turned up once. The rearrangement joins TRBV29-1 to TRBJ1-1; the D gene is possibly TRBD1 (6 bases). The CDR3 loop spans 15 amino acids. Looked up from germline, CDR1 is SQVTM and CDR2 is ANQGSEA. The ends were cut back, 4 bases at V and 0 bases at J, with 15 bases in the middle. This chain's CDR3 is CSVGKGGTVNTEAFF. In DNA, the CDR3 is TGCAGCGTTGGAAAGGGGGGCACAGTGAACACTGAAGCTTTCTTT.

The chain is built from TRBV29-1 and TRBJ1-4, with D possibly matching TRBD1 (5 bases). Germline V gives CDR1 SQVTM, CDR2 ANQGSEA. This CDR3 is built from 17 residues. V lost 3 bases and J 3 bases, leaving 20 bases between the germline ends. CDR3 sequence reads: CSVDVGPGGGANEKLFF. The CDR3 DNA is TGCAGCGTTGATGTGGGGCCGGGCGGCGGAGCTAATGAAAAACTGTTTTTT.

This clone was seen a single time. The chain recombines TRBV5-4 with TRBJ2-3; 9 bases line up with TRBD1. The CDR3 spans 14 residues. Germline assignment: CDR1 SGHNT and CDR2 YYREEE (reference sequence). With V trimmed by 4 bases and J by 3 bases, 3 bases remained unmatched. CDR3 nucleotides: TGTGCCAGCAGCCGGGACAGGGCTACAGATACGCAGTATTTT. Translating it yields CASSRDRATDTQYF.

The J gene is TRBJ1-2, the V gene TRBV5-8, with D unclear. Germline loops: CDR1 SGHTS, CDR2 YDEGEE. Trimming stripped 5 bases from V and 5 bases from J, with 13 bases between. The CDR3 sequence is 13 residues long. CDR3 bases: TGTGCCAGCAGTCGGGAGGCGTGGTATGGCTACACCTTC. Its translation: CASSREAWYGYTF.

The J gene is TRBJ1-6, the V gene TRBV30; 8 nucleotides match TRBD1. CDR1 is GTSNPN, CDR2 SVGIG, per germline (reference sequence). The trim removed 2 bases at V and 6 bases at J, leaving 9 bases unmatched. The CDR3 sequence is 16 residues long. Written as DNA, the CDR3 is TGTGCCTGGAGTTCATCTAGGACAGGGAGTAATTCACCCCTCCACTTT. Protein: CAWSSSRTGSNSPLHF. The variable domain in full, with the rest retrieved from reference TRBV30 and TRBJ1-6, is SQTIHQWPATLVQPVGSPLSLECTVEGTSNPNLYWYRQAAGRGLQLLFYSVGIGQISSEVPQNLSASRPQDRQFILSSKKLLLSDSGFYLCAWSSSRTGSNSPLHFGNGTRLTVT.

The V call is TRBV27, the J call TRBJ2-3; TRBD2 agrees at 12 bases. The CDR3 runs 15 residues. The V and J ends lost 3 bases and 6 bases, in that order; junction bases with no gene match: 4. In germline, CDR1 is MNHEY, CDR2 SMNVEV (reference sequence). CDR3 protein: CASSFLAGGLDTQYF. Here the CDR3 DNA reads TGTGCCAGCAGTTTTCTAGCGGGGGGGCTGGATACGCAGTATTTT.

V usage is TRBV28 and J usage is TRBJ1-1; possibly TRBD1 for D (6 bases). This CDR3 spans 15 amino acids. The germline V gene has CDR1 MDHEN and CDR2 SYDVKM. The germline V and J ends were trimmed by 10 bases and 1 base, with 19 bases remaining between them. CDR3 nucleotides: TGTGCCACCTTTGAACGAGGACAGACGAACACTGAAGCTTTCTTT. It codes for CATFERGQTNTEAFF. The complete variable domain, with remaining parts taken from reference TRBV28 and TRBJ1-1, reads DVKVTQSSRYLVKRTGEKVFLECVQDMDHENMFWYRQDPGLGLRLIYFSYDVKMKEKGDIPEGYSVSREKKERFSLILESASTNQTSMYLCATFERGQTNTEAFFGQGTRLTVV.

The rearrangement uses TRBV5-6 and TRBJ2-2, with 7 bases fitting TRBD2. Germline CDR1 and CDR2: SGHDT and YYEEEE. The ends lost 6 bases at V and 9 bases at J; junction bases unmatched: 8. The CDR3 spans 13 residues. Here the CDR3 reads CASTIAGGWELFF. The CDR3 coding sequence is TGTGCCAGCACTATAGCGGGCGGTTGGGAGCTGTTTTTT.

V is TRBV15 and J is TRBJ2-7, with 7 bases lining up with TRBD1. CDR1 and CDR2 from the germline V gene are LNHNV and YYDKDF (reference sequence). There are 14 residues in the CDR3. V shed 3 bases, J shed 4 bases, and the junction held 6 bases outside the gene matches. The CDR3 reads CATSSDRVGYEQYF. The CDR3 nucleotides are TGTGCCACCAGCAGCGACAGGGTGGGGTACGAGCAGTACTTC. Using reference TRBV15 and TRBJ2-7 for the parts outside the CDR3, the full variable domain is DAMVIQNPRYQVTQFGKPVTLSCSQTLNHNVMYWYQQKSSQAPKLLFHYYDKDFNNEADTPDNFQSRRPNTSFCFLDIRSPGLGDTAMYLCATSSDRVGYEQYFGPGTRLTVT.

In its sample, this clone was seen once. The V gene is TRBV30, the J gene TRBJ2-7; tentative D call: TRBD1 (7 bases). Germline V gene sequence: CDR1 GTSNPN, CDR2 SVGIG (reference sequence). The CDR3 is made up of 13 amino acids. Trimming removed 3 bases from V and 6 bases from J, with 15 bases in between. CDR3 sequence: CAWRKEGAGEQYF. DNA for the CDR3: TGTGCCTGGAGAAAGGAGGGGGCAGGCGAGCAGTACTTC.

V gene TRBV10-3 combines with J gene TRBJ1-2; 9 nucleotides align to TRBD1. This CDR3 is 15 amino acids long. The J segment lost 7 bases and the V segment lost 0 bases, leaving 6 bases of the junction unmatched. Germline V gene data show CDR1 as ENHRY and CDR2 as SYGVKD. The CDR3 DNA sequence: TGTGCCATCAGTGAGTCAACAGGGGGCTGGTCTGGCTACACCTTC. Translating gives CAISESTGGWSGYTF.

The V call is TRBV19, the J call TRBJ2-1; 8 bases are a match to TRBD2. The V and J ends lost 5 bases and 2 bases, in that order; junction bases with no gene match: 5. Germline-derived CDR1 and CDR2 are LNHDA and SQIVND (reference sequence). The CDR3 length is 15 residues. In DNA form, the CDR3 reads TGTGCCAGTAGTTCCGGTAGCGGGGCCTACAATGAGCAGTTCTTC. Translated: CASSSGSGAYNEQFF.

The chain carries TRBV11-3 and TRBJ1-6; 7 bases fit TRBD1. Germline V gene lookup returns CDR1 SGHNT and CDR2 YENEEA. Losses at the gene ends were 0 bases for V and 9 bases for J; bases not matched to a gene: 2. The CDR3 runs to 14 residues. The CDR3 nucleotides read TGTGCCAGCAGCTTAGACGGACAGGCTTCACCCCTCCACTTT. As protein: CASSLDGQASPLHF. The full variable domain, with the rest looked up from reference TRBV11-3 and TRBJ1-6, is EAGVVQSPRYKIIEKKQPVAFWCNPISGHNTLYWYLQNLGQGPELLIRYENEEAVDDSQLPKDRFSAERLKGVDSTLKIQPAELGDSAVYLCASSLDGQASPLHFGNGTRLTVT.

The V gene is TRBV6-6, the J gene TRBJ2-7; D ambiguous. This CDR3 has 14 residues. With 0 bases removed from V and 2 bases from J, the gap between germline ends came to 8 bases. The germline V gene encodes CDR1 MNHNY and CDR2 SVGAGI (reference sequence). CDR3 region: CASSYSKGPYEQYF. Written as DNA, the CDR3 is TGTGCCAGCAGTTACTCGAAAGGTCCCTACGAGCAGTACTTC.

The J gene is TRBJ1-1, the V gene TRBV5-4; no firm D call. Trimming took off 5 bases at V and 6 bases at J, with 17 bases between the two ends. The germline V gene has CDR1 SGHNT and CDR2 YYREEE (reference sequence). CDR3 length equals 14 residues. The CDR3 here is CASRNPGMVSEAFF. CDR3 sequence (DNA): TGTGCCAGCAGGAACCCTGGGATGGTTTCTGAAGCTTTCTTT.

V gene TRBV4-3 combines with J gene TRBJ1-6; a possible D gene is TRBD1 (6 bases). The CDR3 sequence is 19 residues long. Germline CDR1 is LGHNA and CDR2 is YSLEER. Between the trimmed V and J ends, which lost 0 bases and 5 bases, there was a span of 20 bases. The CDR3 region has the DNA TGCGCCAGCAGCCAAGATTTTTTTCCCGGGACACCAGATAATTCACCCCTCCACTTT. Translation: CASSQDFFPGTPDNSPLHF.

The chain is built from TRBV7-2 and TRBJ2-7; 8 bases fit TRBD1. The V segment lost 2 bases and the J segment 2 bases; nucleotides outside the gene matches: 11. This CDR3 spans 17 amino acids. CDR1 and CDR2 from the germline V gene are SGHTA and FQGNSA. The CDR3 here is CASSLQIGTGAPYEQYF. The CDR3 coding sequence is TGTGCCAGCAGCTTACAGATCGGGACAGGAGCACCCTACGAGCAGTACTTC.

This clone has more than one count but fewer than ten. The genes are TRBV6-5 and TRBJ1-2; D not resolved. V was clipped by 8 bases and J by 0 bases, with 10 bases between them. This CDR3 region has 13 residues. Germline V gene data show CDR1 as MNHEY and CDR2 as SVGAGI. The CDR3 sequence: CASLSTANYGYTF. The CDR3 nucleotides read TGTGCCAGCCTATCGACCGCTAACTATGGCTACACCTTC.

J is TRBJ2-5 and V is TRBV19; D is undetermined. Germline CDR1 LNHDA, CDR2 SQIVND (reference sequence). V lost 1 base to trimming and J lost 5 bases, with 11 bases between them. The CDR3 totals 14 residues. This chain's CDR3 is CASSIAGSRETQYF. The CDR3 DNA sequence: TGTGCCAGTAGTATAGCGGGTAGCAGGGAGACCCAGTACTTC.

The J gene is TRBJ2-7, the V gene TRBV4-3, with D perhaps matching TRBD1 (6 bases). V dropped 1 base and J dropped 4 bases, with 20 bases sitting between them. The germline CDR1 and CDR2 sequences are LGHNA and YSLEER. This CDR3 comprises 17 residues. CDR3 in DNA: TGCGCCAGCAGCCAAGGGGTACCAGGGGCTCCTCCTTACGAGCAGTACTTC. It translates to CASSQGVPGAPPYEQYF.